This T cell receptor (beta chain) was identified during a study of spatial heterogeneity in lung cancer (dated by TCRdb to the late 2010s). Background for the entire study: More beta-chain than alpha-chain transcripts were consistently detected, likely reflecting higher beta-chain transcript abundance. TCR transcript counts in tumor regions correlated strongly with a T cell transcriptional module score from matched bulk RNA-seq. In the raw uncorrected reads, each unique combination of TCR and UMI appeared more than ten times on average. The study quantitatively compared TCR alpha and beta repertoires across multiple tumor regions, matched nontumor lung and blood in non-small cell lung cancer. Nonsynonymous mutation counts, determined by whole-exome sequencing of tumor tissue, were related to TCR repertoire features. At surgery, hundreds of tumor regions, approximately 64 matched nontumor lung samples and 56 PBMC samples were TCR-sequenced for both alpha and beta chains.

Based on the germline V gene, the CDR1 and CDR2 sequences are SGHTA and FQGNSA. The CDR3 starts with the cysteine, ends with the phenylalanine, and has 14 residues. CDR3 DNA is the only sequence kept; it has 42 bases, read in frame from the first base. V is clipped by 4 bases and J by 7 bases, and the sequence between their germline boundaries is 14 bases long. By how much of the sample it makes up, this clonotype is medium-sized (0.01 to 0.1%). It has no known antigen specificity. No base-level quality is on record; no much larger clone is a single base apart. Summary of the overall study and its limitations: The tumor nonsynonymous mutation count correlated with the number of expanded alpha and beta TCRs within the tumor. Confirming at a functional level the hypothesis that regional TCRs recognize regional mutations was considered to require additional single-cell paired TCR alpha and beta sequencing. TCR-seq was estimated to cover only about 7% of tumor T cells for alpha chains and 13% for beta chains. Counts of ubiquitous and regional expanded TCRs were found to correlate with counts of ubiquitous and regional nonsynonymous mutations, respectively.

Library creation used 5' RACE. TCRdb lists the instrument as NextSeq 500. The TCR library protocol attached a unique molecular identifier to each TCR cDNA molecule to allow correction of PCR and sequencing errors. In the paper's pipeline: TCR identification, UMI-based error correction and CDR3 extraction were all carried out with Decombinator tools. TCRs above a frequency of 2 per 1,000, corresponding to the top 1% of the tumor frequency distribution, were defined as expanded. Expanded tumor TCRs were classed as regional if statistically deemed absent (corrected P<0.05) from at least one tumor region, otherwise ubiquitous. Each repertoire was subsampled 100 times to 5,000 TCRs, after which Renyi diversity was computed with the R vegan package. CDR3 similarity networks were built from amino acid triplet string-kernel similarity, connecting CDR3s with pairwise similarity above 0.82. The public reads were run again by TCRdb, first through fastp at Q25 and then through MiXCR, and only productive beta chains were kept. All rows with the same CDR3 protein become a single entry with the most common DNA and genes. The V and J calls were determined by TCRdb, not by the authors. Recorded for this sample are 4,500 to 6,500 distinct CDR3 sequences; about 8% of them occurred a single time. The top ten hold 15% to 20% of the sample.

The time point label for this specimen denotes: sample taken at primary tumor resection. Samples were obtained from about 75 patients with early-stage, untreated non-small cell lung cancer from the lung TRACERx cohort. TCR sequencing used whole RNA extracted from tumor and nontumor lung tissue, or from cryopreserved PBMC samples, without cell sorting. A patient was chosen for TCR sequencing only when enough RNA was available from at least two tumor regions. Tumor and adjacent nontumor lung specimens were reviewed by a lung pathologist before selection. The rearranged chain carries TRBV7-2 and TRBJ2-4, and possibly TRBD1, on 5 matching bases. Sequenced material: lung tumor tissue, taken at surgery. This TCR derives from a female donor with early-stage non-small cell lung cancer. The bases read TGTGCCAGCAGCTCAACAGGAAGGGGTAACATTCAGTACTTC. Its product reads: CASSSTGRGNIQYF.